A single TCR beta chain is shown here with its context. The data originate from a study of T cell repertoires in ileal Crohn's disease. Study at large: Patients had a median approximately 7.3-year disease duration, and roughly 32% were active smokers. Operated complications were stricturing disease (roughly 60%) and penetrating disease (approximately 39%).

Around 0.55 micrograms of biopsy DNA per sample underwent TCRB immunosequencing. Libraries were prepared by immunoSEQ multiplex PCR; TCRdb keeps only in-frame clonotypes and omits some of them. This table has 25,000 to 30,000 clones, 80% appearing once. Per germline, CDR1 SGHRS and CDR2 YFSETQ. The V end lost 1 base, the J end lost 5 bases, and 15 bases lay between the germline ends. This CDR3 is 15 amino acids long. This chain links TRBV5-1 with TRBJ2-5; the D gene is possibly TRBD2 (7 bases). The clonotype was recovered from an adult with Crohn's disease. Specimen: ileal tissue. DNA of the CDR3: TGCGCCAGCAGCTTGTGGGGGGGCGCACGGGAGACCCAGTACTTC. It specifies CASSLWGGARETQYF. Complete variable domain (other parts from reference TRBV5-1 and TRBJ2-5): KAGVTQTPRYLIKTRGQQVTLSCSPISGHRSVSWYQQTPGQGLQFLFEYFSETQRNKGNFPGRFSGRQFSNSRSEMNVSTLELGDSALYLCASSLWGGARETQYFGPGTRLLVL.